This TCR beta chain was recorded in a study of beta chain features in type 1 diabetes. Central memory, naive, regulatory and stem cell-like memory CD4+ cells were sorted by CD45RO/CCR7/CD25/CD127/CD95/CD27. This clone was observed a few times. In germline, CDR1 is SEHNR, CDR2 FQNEAQ (reference sequence). This CDR3 region has 14 residues. Losses at the gene ends were 4 bases for V and 4 bases for J; bases not matched to a gene: 5. Sequenced material consisted of expressed TCRB transcripts (all of the isolated RNA was reverse transcribed). Only in-frame clones appear in the TCRdb table, and some are missing; sequencing was by immunoSEQ multiplex PCR. The table has 350,000 to 450,000 clones, approximately 15% seen once.

V gene TRBV7-9 combines with J gene TRBJ1-1; TRBD1 aligns across 8 bases. The receptor was isolated from a man aged 25-45 years in good health. The sample comprised naive CD4+ T cells from blood. CDR3 in DNA: TGTGCCAGCAGCTCCGACAGGGGCACCACTGAAGCTTTCTTT. Protein product: CASSSDRGTTEAFF. The variable domain in full, completed from reference TRBV7-9 and TRBJ1-1, reads DTGVSQNPRHKITKRGQNVTFRCDPISEHNRLYWYRQTLGQGPEFLTYFQNEAQLEKSRLLSDRFSAERPKGSFSTLEIQRTEQGDSAMYLCASSSDRGTTEAFFGQGTRLTVV.